This is a list of T cell receptor beta chains from one sample in a study of shared clonotypes between healthy human individuals. The data were produced by immunoSEQ multiplex PCR, yet TCRdb's version contains in-frame clones alone and is incomplete. The table lists some 2,000,000 clones, 85% to 95% of them singletons, with about 0.13% in the top ten. Sequencing was carried out using naive CD4+ T cells sorted from blood. The receptor source for this set is a man younger than 30 in good health. Each CDR3 is given with its conserved first and last residue. The order of the fields is J gene, D gene, V gene, clone size, CDR3 protein, CDR3 DNA. A D gene is named only where the DNA matches it firmly. Clone size is not always given. Where it is, it says once, few, many or a class for expanded clones.

>TRBJ2-4|TRBD1|TRBV5-6|.
CASSRTGDAKNIQYF
TGTGCCAGCAGCCGGACAGGGGACGCCAAAAACATTCAGTACTTC
>TRBJ2-7|.|TRBV4-1|once
CASSQPRSSYEQYF
TGCGCCAGCAGCCAACCCCGGAGCTCCTACGAGCAGTACTTC
>TRBJ1-4|.|TRBV30|once
CAWSVRSATNEKLFF
TGTGCCTGGAGTGTACGATCCGCAACTAATGAAAAACTGTTTTTT
>TRBJ1-1|.|TRBV11-2|.
CASSLGAGLTEAFF
TGTGCCAGCAGCTTAGGGGCAGGGCTCACTGAAGCTTTCTTT
>TRBJ2-3|.|TRBV2|.
CASIDSFTDTQYF
TGTGCCAGCATAGATTCCTTCACAGATACGCAGTATTTT
>TRBJ2-7|TRBD1|TRBV7-2|.
CASSPGTVPYEQYF
TGTGCCAGCAGCCCCGGGACAGTACCCTACGAGCAGTACTTC
>TRBJ1-1|.|TRBV6-6|.
CASSYLQESEAFF
TGTGCCAGCAGTTACCTCCAGGAGTCTGAAGCTTTCTTT
>TRBJ1-1|TRBD1|TRBV19|.
CASSIGTGENTEAFF
TGTGCCAGTAGTATCGGAACAGGGGAGAACACTGAAGCTTTCTTT
>TRBJ1-5|.|TRBV18|.
CASSPVQGRSNQPQHF
TGTGCCAGCTCACCAGTGCAGGGAAGAAGCAATCAGCCCCAGCATTTT
>TRBJ2-3|.|TRBV5-1|.
CASSWPTGFGSITDTQYF
TGCGCCAGCAGCTGGCCGACCGGGTTCGGGAGTATTACAGATACGCAGTATTTT
>TRBJ1-3|.|TRBV5-1|.
CASSLGLLNTIYF
TGCGCCAGCAGCTTGGGACTCCTAAACACCATATATTTT
>TRBJ1-2|TRBD1|TRBV29-1|.
CSVGQGGYGYTF
TGCAGCGTAGGACAGGGGGGGTATGGCTACACCTTC
>TRBJ1-2|.|TRBV2|.
CASSETMADYGYTF
TGTGCCAGCAGTGAAACGATGGCCGACTATGGCTACACCTTC
>TRBJ1-1|.|TRBV30|.
CAWTSQGNTEAFF
TGTGCCTGGACTTCACAGGGGAACACTGAAGCTTTCTTT
>TRBJ1-1|.|TRBV19|.
CASRDSLNTEAFF
TGTGCCAGTAGGGACTCGCTTAACACTGAAGCTTTCTTT
>TRBJ1-1|.|TRBV19|.
CASSQWVNTEAFF
TGTGCCAGTAGTCAATGGGTGAACACTGAAGCTTTCTTT
>TRBJ1-3|.|TRBV19|.
CASSIVGNTIYF
TGTGCCAGTAGTATCGTGGGAAACACCATATATTTT
>TRBJ1-1|.|TRBV5-1|.
CASKMGNTEAFF
TGCGCCAGCAAGATGGGGAACACTGAAGCTTTCTTT
>TRBJ2-3|TRBD2|TRBV9|.
CASSVRRGGDTQYF
TGTGCCAGCAGCGTAAGACGGGGGGGCGATACGCAGTATTTT
>TRBJ2-5|.|TRBV28|once
CASSFAPGLIETQYF
TGTGCCAGCAGTTTCGCGCCAGGCTTAATAGAGACCCAGTACTTC
>TRBJ2-7|.|TRBV5-4|.
CASSFGSGIVDEQYF
TGTGCCAGCAGCTTTGGGTCAGGGATCGTCGACGAGCAGTACTTC
>TRBJ2-3|.|TRBV9|.
CASSVDQGTDTQYF
TGTGCCAGCAGCGTAGATCAGGGAACAGATACGCAGTATTTT
>TRBJ1-4|.|TRBV5-1|.
CASSTTGTNEKLFF
TGCGCCAGCAGCACGACAGGCACTAATGAAAAACTGTTTTTT
>TRBJ2-7|.|TRBV6-5|.
CASSYAGTPTYEQYF
TGTGCCAGCAGTTACGCCGGGACACCCACCTACGAGCAGTACTTC
>TRBJ2-7|TRBD2|TRBV5-4|.
CASSPSGRSEQYF
TGTGCCAGCAGCCCGAGCGGGAGGAGTGAGCAGTACTTC
>TRBJ1-5|.|TRBV2|.
CASSEAPSFRNQPQHF
TGTGCCAGCAGTGAAGCGCCATCTTTCCGGAATCAGCCCCAGCATTTT
>TRBJ1-1|TRBD1|TRBV6-1|.
CASSEGTGILNTEAFF
TGTGCCAGCAGTGAAGGGACAGGAATCTTGAACACTGAAGCTTTCTTT
>TRBJ2-3|.|TRBV11-3|.
CASSPSLNRAGTDTQYF
TGTGCCAGCAGCCCCAGCCTCAACAGGGCAGGCACAGATACGCAGTATTTT
>TRBJ1-3|.|TRBV4-1|.
CASSQLGISGNTIYF
TGCGCCAGCAGCCAATTGGGGATCTCTGGAAACACCATATATTTT
>TRBJ1-1|.|TRBV5-6|.
CASSQDSGRMAEAFF
TGTGCCAGCAGCCAGGATTCGGGCCGAATGGCTGAAGCTTTCTTT
>TRBJ1-4|.|TRBV4-1|.
CASSQRSSNNEKLFF
TGCGCCAGCAGCCAGAGGAGCAGTAATAATGAAAAACTGTTTTTT
>TRBJ2-7|TRBD2|TRBV4-3|.
CASSQISGAGGYEQYF
TGCGCCAGCAGCCAGATCTCGGGAGCGGGAGGGTACGAGCAGTACTTC
>TRBJ1-4|.|TRBV6-1|.
CASSGSGTATNEKLFF
TGTGCCAGCAGTGGATCTGGGACTGCAACTAATGAAAAACTGTTTTTT
>TRBJ2-5|TRBD1|TRBV10-3|.
CAISESWTGETQYF
TGTGCCATCAGTGAGTCATGGACAGGGGAGACCCAGTACTTC
>TRBJ1-6|.|TRBV28|.
CASSLRRGWSPLHF
TGTGCCAGCAGTTTGAGGCGGGGTTGGTCACCCCTCCACTTT
>TRBJ2-7|.|TRBV5-4|.
CASSEVSSYEQYF
TGTGCCAGTTCAGAGGTGAGCTCCTACGAGCAGTACTTC
>TRBJ2-7|.|TRBV13|.
CASSQGPRYEQYF
TGTGCCAGCAGCCAGGGACCGCGCTACGAGCAGTACTTC
>TRBJ2-2|.|TRBV10-2|.
CASKWQDPGELFF
TGCGCCAGCAAGTGGCAGGACCCCGGGGAGCTGTTTTTT
>TRBJ1-5|.|TRBV6-1|once
CASSEGGNQPQHF
TGTGCCAGTTCAGAGGGTGGCAATCAGCCCCAGCATTTT
>TRBJ2-5|TRBD1|TRBV13|.
CASSLGDREGGQYF
TGTGCCAGCAGCTTAGGGGACAGGGAAGGAGGCCAGTACTTC
>TRBJ1-4|.|TRBV12-1|few
CASSLRSNEKLFF
TGTGCCAGCAGCTTGAGGTCTAATGAAAAACTGTTTTTT
>TRBJ2-5|.|TRBV30|.
CAWAVGGLQETQYF
TGTGCCTGGGCGGTGGGGGGCTTACAAGAGACCCAGTACTTC
>TRBJ2-5|TRBD2|TRBV7-7|.
CASSKGSAGETQYF
TGTGCTAGCAGCAAGGGCTCAGCGGGGGAGACCCAGTACTTC
>TRBJ2-2|.|TRBV7-2|.
CASSHGEAGELFF
TGTGCCAGCAGCCACGGGGAGGCCGGGGAGCTGTTTTTT
>TRBJ1-3|.|TRBV25-1|once
CASSDAGINTIYF
TGTGCCAGCAGTGATGCCGGAATAAACACCATATATTTT
>TRBJ1-4|TRBD1|TRBV27|.
CASSTRQGVLHNEKLFF
TGTGCCAGCAGTACCCGACAGGGGGTCCTTCATAATGAAAAACTGTTTTTT
>TRBJ1-3|.|TRBV5-4|.
CASRRDTSGNTIYF
TGTGCCAGCAGGCGGGACACCTCTGGAAACACCATATATTTT
>TRBJ2-7|TRBD1|TRBV5-1|.
CASSTRDRGDEQYF
TGCGCCAGCAGCACCCGGGACAGGGGAGACGAGCAGTACTTC
>TRBJ1-3|.|TRBV25-1|.
CASSVPGAGNTIYF
TGTGCCAGCAGTGTCCCAGGGGCTGGAAACACCATATATTTT
>TRBJ1-1|.|TRBV19|.
CASTRDGNTEAFF
TGTGCCAGTACCCGGGACGGAAACACTGAAGCTTTCTTT